A single sample gave rise to the 16 T cell receptor beta chains below, sequenced in a study of human T cells and chemical hapten exposure. Indicated time point: patch test 1, 2 weeks after DPC sensitization. Treatment reported: therapeutic diphenylcyclopropenone sensitization with weekly scalp DPC. TCRdb reprocessed the RACE reads via MiXCR and lists one record per CDR3 protein. The data show 95,000 to 130,000 distinct CDR3 sequences, 9% to 14% seen once. Sequencing was performed on whole blood, taken in connection with sensitization to the hapten diphenylcyclopropenone (DPC). The source of these receptors is a woman in her forties or fifties with alopecia areata. Some clones in this sample may be carry-over from other donors' samples.

This clonotype came up a few times. This chain joins TRBV7-6 and TRBJ2-5; D call uncertain. This CDR3 has 14 amino acids. Germline V gene sequence: CDR1 SGHVS, CDR2 FNYEAQ. V dropped 2 bases and J dropped 4 bases, with 11 bases sitting between them. CDR3 sequence reads: CASSLQPERETQYF. For the CDR3, the DNA is TGTGCCAGCAGCTTACAACCGGAGAGAGAGACCCAGTACTTC. The full variable domain, completed using reference TRBV7-6 and TRBJ2-5, is GAGVSQSPRYKVTKRGQDVALRCDPISGHVSLYWYRQALGQGPEFLTYFNYEAQQDKSGLPNDRFSAERPEGSISTLTIQRTEQRDSAMYRCASSLQPERETQYFGPGTRLLVL.

This clonotype was observed many times. This chain connects TRBV6-6 to TRBJ2-3; TRBD2 is a possible D gene (6 bases). This CDR3 spans 13 amino acids. Trimming took off 5 bases at V and 6 bases at J, with 12 bases between the two ends. Germline V gene lookup returns CDR1 MNHNY and CDR2 SVGAGI (reference sequence). Here the CDR3 DNA reads TGTGCCAGCAGTCCCACCCGGGGGGATACGCAGTATTTT. Its translation: CASSPTRGDTQYF.

The J gene is TRBJ1-1, the V gene TRBV20-1, with 7 bases identical to TRBD1. In germline, CDR1 is DFQATT, CDR2 SNEGSKA (reference sequence). The CDR3 is made up of 13 amino acids. V gave up 3 bases and J gave up 4 bases; unmatched junction bases: 5. The CDR3 protein is CSARTGRGTEAFF. CDR3 coding DNA: TGCAGTGCTAGGACAGGGAGGGGCACTGAAGCTTTCTTT.

The rearrangement links TRBV29-1 to TRBJ2-7, with 8 bases fitting TRBD2. This CDR3 is built from 13 residues. V shed 6 bases, J shed 6 bases, and the junction held 10 bases outside the gene matches. Germline V gene sequence: CDR1 SQVTM, CDR2 ANQGSEA. This CDR3 reads CSVHAGTRSEQYF. CDR3 DNA: TGCAGCGTACACGCCGGGACTAGGAGCGAGCAGTACTTC.

The chain couples TRBV20-1 to TRBJ2-1; TRBD2 matches at 12 bases. CDR1 and CDR2 (germline): DFQATT, SNEGSKA (reference sequence). CDR3 length: 16 residues. The V gene end was trimmed by 0 bases and the J gene end by 7 bases; junction bases not matched to a gene: 7. In nucleotides, the CDR3 is TGCAGTGCTAGAGAGGGTACTAGCGGGAGGTGGAATGAGCAGTTCTTC. Protein product: CSAREGTSGRWNEQFF.

This sequence joins TRBV7-2 and TRBJ1-5, with D possibly matching TRBD1 (6 bases). Germline CDR1 SGHTA, CDR2 FQGNSA. The CDR3 is made up of 15 amino acids. Deletions cut 6 bases from V and 3 bases from J, with 15 bases between. Here the CDR3 reads CASSRRQASNQPQHF. DNA for the CDR3: TGTGCCAGCAGTCGGAGACAGGCCTCCAATCAGCCCCAGCATTTT.

The chain couples TRBV6-5 to TRBJ1-2; D is unresolved. Trimming cost V 0 bases and J 2 bases, with 10 bases left between them. The germline V gene has CDR1 MNHEY and CDR2 SVGAGI. CDR3 size: 15 residues. DNA of the CDR3: TGTGCCAGCAGTTACTCTTCGGCAGGCAACTATGGCTACACCTTC. Translated, it gives CASSYSSAGNYGYTF.

This clonotype was recorded a few times. The V call is TRBV20-1, the J call TRBJ2-1; the D is unclear. The V gene lost 7 bases and the J gene lost 0 bases, with 16 bases spanning the gap. The CDR3 sequence is 15 residues long. The germline gives CDR1 DFQATT, CDR2 SNEGSKA (reference sequence). CDR3 amino acids: CSVIEAGNSYNEQFF. CDR3 coding DNA: TGCAGTGTTATCGAAGCAGGAAACTCCTACAATGAGCAGTTCTTC.

This clonotype was recorded at least ten times. The chain joins TRBV29-1 to TRBJ1-1; 8 positions match TRBD1. J was trimmed by 5 bases and V by 7 bases; bases with no gene match: 12. Germline loops: CDR1 SQVTM, CDR2 ANQGSEA. The CDR3 loop spans 14 amino acids. For the CDR3, the DNA is TGCAGCGGCGATGGGGACAGGATCACAACTGAAGCTTTCTTT. Translating it yields CSGDGDRITTEAFF.

The sample holds many counts of this clonotype. The chain uses TRBV6-2 or TRBV6-3 and TRBJ1-6; perhaps TRBD1 as D (5 bases). The CDR3 totals 15 residues. The V gene's germline CDR1 is MNHEY and CDR2 SVGEGT. V lost 0 bases and J 7 bases, leaving 10 bases between the germline ends. CDR3 sequence: CASSYSVPGNSPLHF. CDR3 in DNA: TGTGCCAGCAGTTACTCAGTCCCAGGGAATTCACCCCTCCACTTT.

This clonotype has more than one count but fewer than ten. This chain connects TRBV18 to TRBJ1-5; D not resolved. Deletions cut 6 bases from V and 5 bases from J, with 8 bases between. The CDR3 loop spans 12 amino acids. Looked up from germline, CDR1 is KGHSH and CDR2 is LQKENI. CDR3 sequence (DNA): TGTGCCAGCTCGCCTAGGGATCAGCCCCAGCATTTT. Encoded protein: CASSPRDQPQHF.

This clonotype occurred a few times. This chain joins TRBV28 and TRBJ2-7, with a weak D call TRBD1 (5 bases). Germline V gene data show CDR1 as MDHEN and CDR2 as SYDVKM. V was trimmed by 8 bases and J by 3 bases, leaving 11 bases between them. This CDR3 region has 12 residues. DNA for the CDR3: TGTGCCAGCGGACGACAGAGCTACGAGCAGTACTTC. Its protein is CASGRQSYEQYF. Combining the CDR3 with reference TRBV28 and TRBJ2-7 gives the whole variable domain DVKVTQSSRYLVKRTGEKVFLECVQDMDHENMFWYRQDPGLGLRLIYFSYDVKMKEKGDIPEGYSVSREKKERFSLILESASTNQTSMYLCASGRQSYEQYFGPGTRLTVT.

In its sample, this clonotype was seen many times. The chain joins TRBV5-6 to TRBJ1-1; D is ambiguous. V shed 4 bases and J shed 10 bases, with 20 bases lying between them. From germline, CDR1 is SGHDT and CDR2 YYEEEE. The CDR3 is 14 residues long. CDR3 sequence (DNA): TGTGCCAGCAGCAGTACAGTTTCCCCGCTAGGAGCTTTCTTT. It is translated as CASSSTVSPLGAFF.

This clonotype was observed many times. This rearrangement joins TRBV7-2 to TRBJ2-3, with 8 positions matching TRBD2. Germline V gives CDR1 SGHTA, CDR2 FQGNSA. V was pared by 5 bases and J by 4 bases, with 8 bases of the junction left unmatched. This CDR3 has 15 amino acids. CDR3 residues: CASSLWGLGADTQYF. The CDR3, as DNA: TGTGCCAGCAGCCTATGGGGACTAGGAGCAGATACGCAGTATTTT.

This clonotype turned up a few times. This chain uses TRBV3-1 with TRBJ1-3; D is uncertain. V was shortened by 3 bases and J by 5 bases, with 14 bases between the two germline ends. Germline loops: CDR1 LGHDT, CDR2 YNNKEL (reference sequence). The CDR3 sequence is 15 residues long. In DNA form, the CDR3 reads TGTGCCAGCAGCCAGGGCGGTTGGCGAAGAAACACCATATATTTT. Amino acids: CASSQGGWRRNTIYF.

The rearrangement links TRBV9 to TRBJ2-5; no definite D call. Between the trimmed V and J ends, which lost 1 base and 1 base, there was a span of 8 bases. Germline CDR1 reads SGDLS; CDR2 reads YYNGEE. The CDR3 extends over 14 amino acids. CDR3 protein: CASSVLSAQETQYF. DNA of the CDR3: TGTGCCAGCAGCGTACTCAGTGCCCAAGAGACCCAGTACTTC.